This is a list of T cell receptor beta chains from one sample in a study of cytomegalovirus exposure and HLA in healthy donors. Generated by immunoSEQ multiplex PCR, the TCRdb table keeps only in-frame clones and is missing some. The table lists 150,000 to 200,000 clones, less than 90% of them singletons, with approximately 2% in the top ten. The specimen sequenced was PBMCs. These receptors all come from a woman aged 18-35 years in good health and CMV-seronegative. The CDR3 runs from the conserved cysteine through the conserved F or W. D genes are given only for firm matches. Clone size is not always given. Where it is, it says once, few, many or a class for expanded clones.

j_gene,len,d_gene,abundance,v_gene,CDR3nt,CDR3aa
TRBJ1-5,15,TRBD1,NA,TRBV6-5,TGTGCCAGCAGTTATACCGGGACAGGGCGGGAGCCCCAGCATTTT,CASSYTGTGREPQHF
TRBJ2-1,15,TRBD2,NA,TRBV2,TGTGCCAGCAGTTTAGCGGGAGTGGCCTACAATGAGCAGTTCTTC,CASSLAGVAYNEQFF
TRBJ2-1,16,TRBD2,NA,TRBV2,TGTGCCAGCAGCGCCGCGGGACTAGCGGGACTTAATGAGCAGTTCTTC,CASSAAGLAGLNEQFF
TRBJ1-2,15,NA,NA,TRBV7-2,TGTGCCAGCAGCTTAGAACAGGGAAATAACTATGGCTACACCTTC,CASSLEQGNNYGYTF
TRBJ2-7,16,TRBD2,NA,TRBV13,TGTGCCAGCAGCTCTGGGAGGCGGGAGGAAGCCTACGAGCAGTACTTC,CASSSGRREEAYEQYF
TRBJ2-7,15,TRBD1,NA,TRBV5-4,TGTGCCAGCAGCCCCCTCGGGACAGGGGAAAACGAGCAGTACTTC,CASSPLGTGENEQYF
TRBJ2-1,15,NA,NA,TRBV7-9,TGTGCCAGCAGCTTATCCTCAGGGAACGGCAATGAGCAGTTCTTC,CASSLSSGNGNEQFF
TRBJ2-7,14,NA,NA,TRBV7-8,TGTGCCAGCAGCTTCGGAGGTTATGGGTACGAGCAGTACTTC,CASSFGGYGYEQYF
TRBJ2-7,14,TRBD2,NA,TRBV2,TGTGCCAGCAGAGGTTTAGCGGGAGTGGGTGAGCAGTACTTC,CASRGLAGVGEQYF
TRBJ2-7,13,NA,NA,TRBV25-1,TGTGCCAGCAGTGATGTAGGGGGCTACGAGCAGTACTTC,CASSDVGGYEQYF
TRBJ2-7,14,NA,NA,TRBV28,TGTGCCAGCAGTGGCACCGGGACACCTTACGAGCAGTACTTC,CASSGTGTPYEQYF
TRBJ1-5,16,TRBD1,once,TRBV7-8,TGTGCCAGCAGCGCGGACAGGGTAGGGAGCAATCAGCCCCAGCATTTT,CASSADRVGSNQPQHF
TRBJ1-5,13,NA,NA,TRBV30,TGTGCCTACAGTGACAGCCCCAATCAGCCCCAGCATTTT,CAYSDSPNQPQHF
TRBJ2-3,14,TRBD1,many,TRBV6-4,TGTGCCAGCAGTGACGGACAGGGGGCAGATACGCAGTATTTT,CASSDGQGADTQYF
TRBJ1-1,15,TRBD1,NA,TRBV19,TGTGCCAGTAGTATGCTGGACAGGGCGAACACTGAAGCTTTCTTT,CASSMLDRANTEAFF
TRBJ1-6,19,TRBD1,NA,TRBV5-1,TGCGCCAGCAGCTTAGGTGGGGGACAGATAAGCTCCTATAATTCACCCCTCCACTTT,CASSLGGGQISSYNSPLHF
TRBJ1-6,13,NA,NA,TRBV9,TGTGCCAGCAGCGTAGCTCCCGGGTCACCCCTCCACTTT,CASSVAPGSPLHF
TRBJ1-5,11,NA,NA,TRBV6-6,TGTGCCAGCAGTAGAGATCAGCCCCAGCATTTT,CASSRDQPQHF
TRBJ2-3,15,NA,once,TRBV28,TGTGCCAGCAGTGGCCTTTTGGAGGGCCAAGATACGCAGTATTTT,CASSGLLEGQDTQYF